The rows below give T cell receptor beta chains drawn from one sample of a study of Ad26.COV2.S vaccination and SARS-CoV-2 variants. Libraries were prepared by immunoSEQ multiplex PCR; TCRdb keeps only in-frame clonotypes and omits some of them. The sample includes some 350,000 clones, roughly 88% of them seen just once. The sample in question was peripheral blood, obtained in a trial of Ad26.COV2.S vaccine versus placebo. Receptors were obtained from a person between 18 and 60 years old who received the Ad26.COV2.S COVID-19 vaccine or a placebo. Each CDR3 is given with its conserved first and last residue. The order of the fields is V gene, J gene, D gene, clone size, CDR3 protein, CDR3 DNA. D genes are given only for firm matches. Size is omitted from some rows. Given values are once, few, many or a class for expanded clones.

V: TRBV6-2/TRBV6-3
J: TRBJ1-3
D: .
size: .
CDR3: CASSYRLRGSGNTIYF
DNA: TGTGCCAGCAGTTATCGGTTAAGAGGCTCTGGAAACACCATATATTTT

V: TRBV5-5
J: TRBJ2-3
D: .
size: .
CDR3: CASSLAWGGTDTQYF
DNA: TGTGCCAGCAGCTTGGCTTGGGGGGGCACAGATACGCAGTATTTT

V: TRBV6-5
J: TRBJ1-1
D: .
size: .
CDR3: CASSYSTGANTEAFF
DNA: TGTGCCAGCAGTTACTCGACGGGCGCGAACACTGAAGCTTTCTTT

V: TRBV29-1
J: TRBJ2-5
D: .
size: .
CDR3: CSVDGGTQETQYF
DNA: TGCAGCGTTGATGGGGGAACCCAAGAGACCCAGTACTTC

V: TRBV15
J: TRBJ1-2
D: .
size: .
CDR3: CATSRAGTQNYGYTF
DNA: TGTGCCACCAGCCGAGCCGGGACGCAAAACTATGGCTACACCTTC

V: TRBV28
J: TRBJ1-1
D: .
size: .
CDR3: CASSLGGSRGEAFF
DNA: TGTGCCAGCAGTTTAGGGGGGAGTAGAGGGGAAGCTTTCTTT

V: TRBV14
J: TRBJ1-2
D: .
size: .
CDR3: CASSQDSQGVVGNGYTF
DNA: TGTGCCAGCAGCCAAGATTCTCAGGGCGTCGTTGGAAATGGCTACACCTTC

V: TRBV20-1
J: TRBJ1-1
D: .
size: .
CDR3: CSASYKPAAFF
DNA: TGCAGTGCTAGTTACAAGCCGGCCGCTTTCTTT

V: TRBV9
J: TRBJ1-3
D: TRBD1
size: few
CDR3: CASSAEQGARGNTIYF
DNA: TGTGCCAGCAGCGCTGAACAGGGGGCGCGCGGAAACACCATATATTTT

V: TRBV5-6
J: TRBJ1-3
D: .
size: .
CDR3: CASSLDTANTIYF
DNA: TGTGCCAGCAGCTTGGACACGGCCAACACCATATATTTT